The 5 T cell receptor beta chains below come from one sample, sequenced in a study of blood T cell repertoires in COVID-19. The assay was immunoSEQ multiplex PCR, and TCRdb's table has in-frame clones only and misses some. Of 95,000 to 150,000 clones in the sample, 65% to 85% were seen once. Sequenced sample: peripheral blood. All receptors derive from a young man with COVID-19, enrolled during active disease.

The rearrangement links TRBV4-1 to TRBJ2-3; 9 nucleotides agree with TRBD2. The CDR3 extends over 14 amino acids. The germline V gene has CDR1 MGHRA and CDR2 YSYEKL. V shed 4 bases, J shed 3 bases, and the junction held 2 bases outside the gene matches. Written as DNA, the CDR3 is TGCGCCAGCAGCCGGCTAGCGGGAACAGATACGCAGTATTTT. Protein: CASSRLAGTDTQYF.

The chain links TRBV6-5 to TRBJ2-6; D is unresolved. The CDR3 has 15 residues. The germline V and J ends were trimmed by 4 bases and 2 bases, with 9 bases remaining between them. Germline-derived CDR1 and CDR2 are MNHEY and SVGAGI. The CDR3, as DNA: TGTGCCAGCAGTTTAGGTCAGGCTGGGGCCAACGTCCTGACTTTC. Amino acids: CASSLGQAGANVLTF.

CDR3 amino acids: CASSPRDSNTEAFF. The CDR3 DNA is TGTGCCAGCAGCCCCAGGGACAGCAACACTGAAGCTTTCTTT. This chain joins TRBV11-3 and TRBJ1-1; 7 bases match TRBD1. The germline V gene encodes CDR1 SGHNT and CDR2 YENEEA. Germline trimming cut 5 bases from V and 2 bases from J; bases unmatched to any gene: 5. The CDR3 loop spans 14 amino acids.

As to this clone: Compared with germline, one end of the junction differs, possibly owing to a read error. The gene calls are TRBV4-1 and TRBJ2-7; possible D gene TRBD1, 7 bases. The CDR3 contains 15 residues. The V gene's germline CDR1 is MGHRA and CDR2 YSYEKL. The CDR3 bases are TGCGCCAGCAGCCAATGGGGGCCAGGGGGGTACGGGCAGTACTTC. Residues: CASSQWGPGGYGQYF.

The gene calls are TRBV6-5 and TRBJ1-1; perhaps TRBD1 as D (5 bases). The germline gives CDR1 MNHEY, CDR2 SVGAGI. The CDR3 covers 13 residues. V lost 6 bases and J lost 4, with 12 bases in between. For the CDR3, the DNA is TGTGCCAGCAGCCTGCGGGGCATCACTGAAGCTTTCTTT. It specifies CASSLRGITEAFF.